This passage covers 19 T cell receptor beta chains from one sample sequenced in a study of long-term antiretroviral therapy in people with HIV. Running of the v3.0 immunoSEQ assay took place at survey level. Assay used: immunoSEQ multiplex PCR; TCRdb lists only in-frame clones, some missing. The profile covers about 10,000 clones, with over 75% appearing a single time and roughly 15% taken by the ten largest. Here the sequenced sample was unsorted PBMCs, taken 0.7 years after starting antiretroviral therapy. These receptors came from a man between 35 and 55 years old with HIV.

The rearrangement joins TRBV6-4 to TRBJ2-1; no firm D call. CDR1 and CDR2 from the germline V gene are MRHNA and SNTAGT. V was clipped by 0 bases and J by 10 bases, with 10 bases between them. CDR3 length: 13 amino acids. CDR3 sequence: CASSDSTPGEQFF. The CDR3, as DNA: TGTGCCAGCAGTGACTCGACCCCAGGCGAGCAGTTCTTC.

This clone was detected once. The chain joins TRBV28 to TRBJ2-7, with TRBD2 identical over 11 bases. This CDR3 contains 14 residues. Per germline, CDR1 MDHEN and CDR2 SYDVKM. The V segment lost 5 bases and the J segment 6 bases; nucleotides outside the gene matches: 6. The CDR3 reads CASSPGLAGSEQYF. In DNA form, the CDR3 reads TGTGCCAGCAGTCCCGGACTAGCGGGCAGCGAGCAGTACTTC.

Relative to its sample, this clone is large. Other DNA sequences in this sample translate to the same CDR3. The V and J genes are TRBV18 and TRBJ1-2, with TRBD1 matching 8 bases. This CDR3 has 14 amino acids. Germline V gene data show CDR1 as KGHSH and CDR2 as LQKENI. Trimming cost V 2 bases and J 5 bases; bases outside gene matches: 4. CDR3: CASSPGQGLYGYTF. In DNA, the CDR3 is TGTGCCAGCTCACCAGGACAGGGATTGTATGGCTACACCTTC.

This sequence joins TRBV6-5 and TRBJ1-1; no firm D call. Trimming stripped 0 bases from V and 4 bases from J, with 6 bases between. CDR3 length: 13 amino acids. Germline V gene lookup returns CDR1 MNHEY and CDR2 SVGAGI. Here the CDR3 DNA reads TGTGCCAGCAGTTACTCTTTCGGCACTGAAGCTTTCTTT. Translating gives CASSYSFGTEAFF.

This rearrangement joins TRBV27 to TRBJ2-1; perhaps D is TRBD1 or TRBD2 (5 bases each). Deletions cut 4 bases from V and 3 bases from J, with 10 bases between. Germline lookup yields CDR1 MNHEY and CDR2 SMNVEV (reference sequence). This CDR3 contains 14 residues. The DNA of the CDR3 is TGTGCCAGCAGTTCCGGGGCGGGCTACAATGAGCAGTTCTTC. This translates into CASSSGAGYNEQFF.

In this sample, this clone is medium-sized. The V gene is TRBV10-3, the J gene TRBJ1-5; D call uncertain. V lost 3 bases and J 2 bases, leaving 11 bases between the germline ends. This CDR3 contains 15 residues. Germline V gives CDR1 ENHRY, CDR2 SYGVKD. As DNA, the CDR3 is TGTGCCATCAGTGATGAAAGGGAGGGCAATCAGCCCCAGCATTTT. Translated, it gives CAISDEREGNQPQHF.

The chain recombines TRBV7-9 with TRBJ2-1; D ambiguous. The CDR3 spans 10 residues. V was shortened by 7 bases and J by 7 bases, with 5 bases between the two germline ends. The V gene's germline CDR1 is SEHNR and CDR2 FQNEAQ (reference sequence). The CDR3 region is CASKWNEQFF. For the CDR3, the DNA is TGTGCCAGCAAGTGGAATGAGCAGTTCTTC.

In nucleotides, the CDR3 is TGTGCCAGCAGTTCCCGGTCCTCCTACGAGCAGTACTTC. The encoded protein is CASSSRSSYEQYF. The chain couples TRBV27 to TRBJ2-7; D is unclear. V dropped 4 bases and J dropped 0 bases, with 7 bases sitting between them. The CDR3 sequence is 13 residues long. Germline V gene data show CDR1 as MNHEY and CDR2 as SMNVEV (reference sequence).

The rearrangement joins TRBV5-1 to TRBJ1-2; D call uncertain. Germline CDR1 reads SGHRS; CDR2 reads YFSETQ. The ends were cut back, 0 bases at V and 5 bases at J, with 11 bases in the middle. This CDR3 has 14 amino acids. The CDR3 nucleotides are TGCGCCAGCAGCTTGGAGGTCAGCTCATATGGCTACACCTTC. Residues: CASSLEVSSYGYTF.

This rearrangement joins TRBV9 to TRBJ2-1, with no clear D. CDR1 and CDR2 (germline): SGDLS, YYNGEE. The V and J ends lost 0 bases and 4 bases respectively, with 11 bases between them. The CDR3 runs 15 residues. The CDR3 coding sequence is TGTGCCAGCAGCGTAGAAGGCACCACTTACAATGAGCAGTTCTTC. As protein: CASSVEGTTYNEQFF.

As DNA, the CDR3 is TGCAGTGCTACAGGGGGCGCCGGGCAGTACTTC. Translated, it gives CSATGGAGQYF. The gene calls are TRBV20-1 and TRBJ2-7, with TRBD1 identical over 8 bases. Germline CDR1 reads DFQATT; CDR2 reads SNEGSKA (reference sequence). The CDR3 totals 11 residues. Trimming cost V 4 bases and J 9 bases; bases outside gene matches: 5.

This rearrangement joins TRBV7-2 to TRBJ2-1, with D maybe TRBD2 (6 bases). CDR1 is SGHTA and CDR2 is FQGNSA in the germline V gene. The CDR3 spans 13 residues. The V end lost 6 bases, the J end lost 8 bases, and 14 bases lay between the germline ends. CDR3 region: CASRPAGSDEQFF. The CDR3 DNA is TGTGCCAGCAGACCAGCGGGCTCAGATGAGCAGTTCTTC.

This rearrangement joins TRBV7-8 to TRBJ2-7; TRBD2 matches 9 bases. With V trimmed by 0 bases and J by 3 bases, 6 bases remained unmatched. The length of the CDR3 is 16 residues. Germline V gene sequence: CDR1 SGHVS, CDR2 FQNEAQ. CDR3 region: CASSLAVSGRNYEQYF. CDR3 nucleotides: TGTGCCAGCAGCTTAGCGGTGAGCGGGAGGAACTACGAGCAGTACTTC. The full variable domain, completed using reference TRBV7-8 and TRBJ2-7, is GAGVSQSPRYKVAKRGQDVALRCDPISGHVSLFWYQQALGQGPEFLTYFQNEAQLDKSGLPSDRFFAERPEGSVSTLKIQRTQQEDSAVYLCASSLAVSGRNYEQYFGPGTRLTVT.

CDR3 sequence (DNA): TGTGCCTGGAGTGGGGTAGGGCCCCCTGAAGCTTTCTTT. Its translation is CAWSGVGPPEAFF. J is TRBJ1-1 and V is TRBV30; D gene ambiguous. V lost 1 base and J 6 bases, leaving 12 bases between the germline ends. This CDR3 has 13 residues. Germline CDR1 is GTSNPN and CDR2 is SVGIG (reference sequence).

V gene TRBV7-9 combines with J gene TRBJ1-5; no reliable D call. This CDR3 region has 15 residues. The germline CDR1 and CDR2 sequences are SEHNR and FQNEAQ (reference sequence). V was pared by 3 bases and J by 0 bases, with 9 bases between. The chain's CDR3 is CASSFDGSSNQPQHF. CDR3 nucleotide sequence: TGTGCCAGCAGCTTTGATGGCTCTAGCAATCAGCCCCAGCATTTT.

The rearrangement links TRBV27 to TRBJ2-7; possibly TRBD1 for D (6 bases). CDR3 length equals 11 residues. Trimming pared 8 bases from V and 9 bases from J, leaving 14 bases between. Germline CDR1 and CDR2: MNHEY and SMNVEV (reference sequence). Written as DNA, the CDR3 is TGTGCCAGCGGGGGCCGGGTGGGGCAGTACTTC. Its protein product is CASGGRVGQYF.

The V call is TRBV7-2, the J call TRBJ2-1, with 15 positions matching TRBD2. Per the germline V gene, CDR1 is SGHTA and CDR2 is FQGNSA. Trimming at V came to 3 bases and at J to 6 bases, leaving 9 bases not matched to a gene. There are 18 residues in the CDR3. In DNA, the CDR3 is TGTGCCAGCAGCTTTTCTGGCCTGGGACTAGCGGGAGGCAATGAGCAGTTCTTC. This codes for CASSFSGLGLAGGNEQFF.

This clone was seen a few times. The gene calls are TRBV6-5 and TRBJ1-1; D is ambiguous. V dropped 0 bases and J dropped 7 bases, with 9 bases sitting between them. In germline, CDR1 is MNHEY, CDR2 SVGAGI. This CDR3 contains 13 residues. CDR3 sequence: CASSYSNTGEAFF. CDR3 nucleotide sequence: TGTGCCAGCAGTTACTCGAATACGGGTGAAGCTTTCTTT.

A single count supports this clone. This chain connects TRBV14 to TRBJ2-2; D not certain. The CDR3 contains 17 residues. Germline lookup yields CDR1 SGHDN and CDR2 FVKESK. Trimming took off 3 bases at V and 1 base at J, with 15 bases between the two ends. CDR3 DNA: TGTGCCAGCAGCCAGGAGATCGGACCAAGGAACACCGGGGAGCTGTTTTTT. Residues: CASSQEIGPRNTGELFF.